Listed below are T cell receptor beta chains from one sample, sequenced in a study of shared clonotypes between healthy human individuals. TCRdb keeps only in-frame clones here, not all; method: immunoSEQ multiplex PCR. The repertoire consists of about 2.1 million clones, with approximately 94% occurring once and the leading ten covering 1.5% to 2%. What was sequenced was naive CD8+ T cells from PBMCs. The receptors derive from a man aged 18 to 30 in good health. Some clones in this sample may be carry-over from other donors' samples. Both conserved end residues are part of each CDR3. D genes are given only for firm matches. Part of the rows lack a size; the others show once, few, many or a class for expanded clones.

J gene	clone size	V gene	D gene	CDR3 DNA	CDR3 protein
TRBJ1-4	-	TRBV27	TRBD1	TGTGCCAGCAGTTTATTTCCGGGACAGGGAAATGAAAAACTGTTTTTT	CASSLFPGQGNEKLFF
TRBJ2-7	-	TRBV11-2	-	TGTGCCAGCAGCTTATGGTCAGCGGACTACGAGCAGTACTTC	CASSLWSADYEQYF
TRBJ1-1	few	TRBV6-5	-	TGTGCCAGCAGGGTAGGGATCGACACTGAAGCTTTCTTT	CASRVGIDTEAFF
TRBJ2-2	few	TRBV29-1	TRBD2	TGCAGCGGACTAGCGGGAGGGCCCACCGGGGAGCTGTTTTTT	CSGLAGGPTGELFF
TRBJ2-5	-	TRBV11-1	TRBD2	TGTGCCAGCAGCTTAGGGCCGAGGACTAGCGGGATGAAGACCCAGTACTTC	CASSLGPRTSGMKTQYF
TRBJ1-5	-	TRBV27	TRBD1	TGTGCCAGCAGTCTTGGGACAGATTACAATCAGCCCCAGCATTTT	CASSLGTDYNQPQHF
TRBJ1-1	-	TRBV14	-	TGTGCCAGCAGCCCAACAGCCACCTTGACAGGTACAACTGAAGCTTTCTTT	CASSPTATLTGTTEAFF
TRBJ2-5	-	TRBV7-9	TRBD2	TGTGCCAGCAGCTTAGCCCAGCGGGGGGAGACCCAGTACTTC	CASSLAQRGETQYF
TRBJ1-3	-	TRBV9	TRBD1	TGTGCCAGCAGCGTAGGGGACAGACAGACTGGAAACACCATATATTTT	CASSVGDRQTGNTIYF
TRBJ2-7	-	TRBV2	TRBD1	TGTGCCAGCACGGGACAGGATCACTACGAGCAGTACTTC	CASTGQDHYEQYF
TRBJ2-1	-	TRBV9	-	TGTGCCAGCAGCGTATCCAACGGACCGTACAATGAGCAGTTCTTC	CASSVSNGPYNEQFF
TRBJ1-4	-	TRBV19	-	TGTGCCACCGCGGCGAGAACTAATGAAAAACTGTTTTTT	CATAARTNEKLFF
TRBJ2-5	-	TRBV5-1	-	TGCGCCAGCAGCTTGGAAGGGGGGGTACAAGAGACCCAGTACTTC	CASSLEGGVQETQYF
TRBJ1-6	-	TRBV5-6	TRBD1	TGTGCCAGCAGTGGAGGGGGCTGGTCACCCCTCCACTTT	CASSGGGWSPLHF
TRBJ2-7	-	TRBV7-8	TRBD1	TGTGCCAGCACCTCCTCGGACAGGGGATCCTACGAGCAGTACTTC	CASTSSDRGSYEQYF
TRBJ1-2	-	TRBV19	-	TGTGCCAGTAGTATAAGACCAACTACTAACTATGGCTACACCTTC	CASSIRPTTNYGYTF
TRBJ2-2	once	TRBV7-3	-	TGTGCCAGCAGCTTAGTCGGCGACACCGGGGAGCTGTTTTTT	CASSLVGDTGELFF
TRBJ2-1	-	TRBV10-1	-	TGCGCCAGCAGTGAACGGGCGAGCTCCTACAATGAGCAGTTCTTC	CASSERASSYNEQFF
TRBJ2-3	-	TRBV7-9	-	TGTGCCAGCAGCCCAGACCAGATAGATACGCAGTATTTT	CASSPDQIDTQYF
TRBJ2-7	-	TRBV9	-	TGTGCCAGCAGCGTAGGGCAGGGACTCCACTACGAGCAGTACTTC	CASSVGQGLHYEQYF
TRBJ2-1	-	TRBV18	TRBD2	TGTGCCAGCTCACCACTGACTAGCGGTTCGCCCTCCTACAATGAGCAGTTCTTC	CASSPLTSGSPSYNEQFF
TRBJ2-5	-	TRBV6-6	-	TGTGCCAGCAGACCGAAAGGACTGAAAGAGACCCAGTACTTC	CASRPKGLKETQYF
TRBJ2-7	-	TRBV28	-	TGTGCCAGCAGTTTAGGTCGTCTGAGGCAGTACTTC	CASSLGRLRQYF
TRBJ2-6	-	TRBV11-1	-	TGTGCCAGCAGCCCAGGAGGGGCTGGGGCCAACGTCCTGACTTTC	CASSPGGAGANVLTF
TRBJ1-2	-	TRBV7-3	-	TGTGCCAGCAGCTTAACAGCGGGACCATATGGCTACACCTTC	CASSLTAGPYGYTF
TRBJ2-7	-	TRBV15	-	TGTGCCACCAGCAGCGAGGAGGGCTCACGAGGCGAGCAGTACTTC	CATSSEEGSRGEQYF
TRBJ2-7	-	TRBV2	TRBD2	TGTGCCAGCAGTAGCGGGAGGGCCGGGGAGCAGTACTTC	CASSSGRAGEQYF
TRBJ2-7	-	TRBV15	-	TGTGCCACCAGACGCAGACCGAGGGACTACGAGCAGTACTTC	CATRRRPRDYEQYF
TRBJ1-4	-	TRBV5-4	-	TGTGCCAGCAGCTTGGGGTATCGGGATGAAAAACTGTTTTTT	CASSLGYRDEKLFF
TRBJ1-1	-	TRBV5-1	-	TGCGCCAGCAGCTTTATAGGCTCGAACACTGAAGCTTTCTTT	CASSFIGSNTEAFF
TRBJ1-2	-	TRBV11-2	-	TGTGCCAGCAGCTTAGGGGGGGTCTATGGCTACACCTTC	CASSLGGVYGYTF
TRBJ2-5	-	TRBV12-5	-	TGTGCTAGTGGTTTGAATAAAGAGACCCAGTACTTC	CASGLNKETQYF
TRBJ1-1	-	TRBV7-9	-	TGTGCCAGCAGTTATAACGGTGAAGCTTTCTTT	CASSYNGEAFF
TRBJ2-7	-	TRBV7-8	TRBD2	TGTGCCAGCAGCACCGGACTAGCCGAGCAGTACTTC	CASSTGLAEQYF
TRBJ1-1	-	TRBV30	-	TGTGCCTGGATAATGGGGCGAGCTTTCTTT	CAWIMGRAFF
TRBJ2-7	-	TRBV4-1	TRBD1	TGCGCCAGCAGCCATCCCCGGGACAGGGCATCCTACGAGCAGTACTTC	CASSHPRDRASYEQYF
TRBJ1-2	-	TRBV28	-	TGTGCCAGCAGTTTATTTGGGCAGTCTAACTATGGCTACACCTTC	CASSLFGQSNYGYTF
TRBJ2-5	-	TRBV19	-	TGTGCCAGTAGTACTTTAGCGGTCCAAGAGACCCAGTACTTC	CASSTLAVQETQYF
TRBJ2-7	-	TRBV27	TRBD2	TGTGCCAGCAGAAGCAGCGGGACCTACGAGCAGTACTTC	CASRSSGTYEQYF
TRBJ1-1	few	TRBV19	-	TGTGCCAGTAGTACAGGGATCCCTGAAGCTTTCTTT	CASSTGIPEAFF
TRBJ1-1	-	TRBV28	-	TGTGCCAGCAGAGAGCGGGGGGTCACTGAAGCTTTCTTT	CASRERGVTEAFF
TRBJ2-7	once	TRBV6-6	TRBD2	TGTGCCAGCAGTGCGGGACTAGCGGGAGCCTACGAGCAGTACTTC	CASSAGLAGAYEQYF
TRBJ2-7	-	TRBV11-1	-	TGTGCCAGCAGCTTAGCGCGCCCATCCGAAAAGGACGAGCAGTACTTC	CASSLARPSEKDEQYF
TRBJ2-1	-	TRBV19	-	TGTGCCAGTAGTATATCCCCGCGAGGAGCCTACAATGAGCAGTTCTTC	CASSISPRGAYNEQFF
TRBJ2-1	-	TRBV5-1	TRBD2	TGCGCCAGCAGCCCAAGGACTAGCGGGGGGTACAATGAGCAGTTCTTC	CASSPRTSGGYNEQFF
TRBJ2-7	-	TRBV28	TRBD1	TGTGCCAGCCATGACAGGGGACCCTACGAGCAGTACTTC	CASHDRGPYEQYF
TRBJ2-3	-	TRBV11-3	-	TGTGCCAGCAGCCCCCCAGGGGGGGGGAGCACAGATACGCAGTATTTT	CASSPPGGGSTDTQYF
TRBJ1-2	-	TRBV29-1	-	TGCAGCGTTGGCCATCTGGACAGCCCTAACTATGGCTACACCTTC	CSVGHLDSPNYGYTF
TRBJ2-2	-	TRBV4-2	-	TGTGCCAGCAGCCAAGACCTCGTTGGTACGAACACCGGGGAGCTGTTTTTT	CASSQDLVGTNTGELFF
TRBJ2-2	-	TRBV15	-	TGTGCCACCAGCAGAGGAAAGGCGGAGGGCGGGGAGCTGTTTTTT	CATSRGKAEGGELFF
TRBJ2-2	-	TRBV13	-	TGTGCCAGCAGCTTAGGTTTCGGGGGGGAGCTGTTTTTT	CASSLGFGGELFF
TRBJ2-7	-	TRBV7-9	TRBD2	TGTGCCAGCAGACCTACCGGGGCAGGGAGGGACGAGCAGTACTTC	CASRPTGAGRDEQYF